This TCR beta chain was obtained from a study of cytomegalovirus exposure and HLA in healthy donors. General observations from the study: Later analysis reportedly placed an Asian-associated ancestry cluster below the approximately 680-donor mean in N-insertions. Further analysis, carried out later, found HLA-associated TCR beta chains more clonally expanded than equally common other chains. Later analysis demonstrated an association between a missense DCLRE1C variant and TCR beta V- and J-gene trimming.

V lost 5 bases, J lost 0 bases, and 6 bases stayed unmatched. The CDR3 consists of 15 residues. The V gene's germline CDR1 is LNHDA and CDR2 SQIVND (reference sequence). The PCR made use of 60 Vbeta and 13 Jbeta primers. This table comes from immunoSEQ multiplex PCR, and its TCRdb copy is limited to in-frame clones, with some not included. The repertoire holds over 130,000 clones, with around 60% as singletons. With respect to this clone: Its antigen is currently unknown.

This chain uses TRBV19 with TRBJ2-7; 8 nucleotides match TRBD2. The sample was PBMCs. The clonotype originates from a woman in her fifties or sixties in good health and CMV-seropositive. The CDR3 reads CASSSPGTSSYEQYF. DNA for the CDR3: TGTGCCAGTAGTTCACCCGGGACTAGCTCCTACGAGCAGTACTTC. Using reference TRBV19 and TRBJ2-7 for the parts outside the CDR3, the full variable domain is DGGITQSPKYLFRKEGQNVTLSCEQNLNHDAMYWYRQDPGQGLRLIYYSQIVNDFQKGDIAEGYSVSREKKESFPLTVTSAQKNPTAFYLCASSSPGTSSYEQYFGPGTRLTVT.